One T cell receptor beta chain is described in this entry. PCR employed 60 Vbeta and 13 Jbeta primers. This table comes from immunoSEQ multiplex PCR, and its TCRdb copy is limited to in-frame clones, with some not included. This specimen shows about 130,000 clones; the ten leading clones hold 1.5% to 2.5%. These data are taken from a study of cytomegalovirus exposure and HLA in healthy donors. V lost 2 bases and J lost 8; bases outside the gene matches: 10. The CDR3 is 16 residues long. Germline loops: CDR1 SEHNR, CDR2 FQNEAQ (reference sequence). The clonotype was recovered from an older woman in good health and CMV-seronegative. Sample: PBMCs. The V gene is TRBV7-9, the J gene TRBJ1-2; the match to TRBD1 covers 11 bases. In DNA form, the CDR3 reads TGTGCCAGCAGCTTAACTCCCGGGACAGGGGGTAGCGGCTACACCTTC. It translates to CASSLTPGTGGSGYTF.